This T cell receptor beta chain was identified during a study of cytomegalovirus exposure and HLA in healthy donors. Whole-study findings and limits: Productive rates of about 87% or about 30% were seen for most TCR beta V segments in an earlier analysis.

This clone occurred once. Its target is unknown. Trimming took off 5 bases at V and 8 bases at J, with 9 bases between the two ends. This CDR3 is 12 amino acids long. The V gene's germline CDR1 is LNHDA and CDR2 SQIVND (reference sequence). The PCR had 60 Vbeta and 13 Jbeta primers. Profiled with immunoSEQ multiplex PCR; TCRdb holds only in-frame clones, not every one. The data hold some 130,000 clones, with around four fifths observed a single time. The sequenced sample consisted of PBMCs. This chain connects TRBV19 to TRBJ2-2; D is uncertain. The receptor was derived from a female donor in good health and CMV-seronegative. CDR3 sequence reads: CASSLPRGELFF. The CDR3 DNA follows: TGTGCCAGTAGTCTTCCCCGTGGGGAGCTGTTTTTT.